Each of the 12 T cell receptor beta chains below was sequenced from the same sample in a study of T-cell reconstitution after alpha-beta-depleted transplantation in children. As it was prepared, the TCRbeta library received unique molecular identifiers. A single record per CDR3 protein comes from TCRdb applying MiXCR to the PCR reads. The top ten clones hold more than 2% of a sample with around 480,000 distinct CDR3 sequences, less than 35% of them seen once. The input for sequencing was PBMCs from the stem cell graft donor, taken from the stem cell graft. The receptor set was obtained from a human donor who donated a stem cell graft to a child with aplastic anemia.

The sample holds a few counts of this clonotype. The chain combines TRBV6-5 with TRBJ2-1; D perhaps matches TRBD2 (7 bases). This CDR3 has 16 residues. The germline V gene encodes CDR1 MNHEY and CDR2 SVGAGI. V lost 2 bases and J 4 bases, leaving 15 bases between the germline ends. CDR3 in DNA: TGTGCCAGCAGTTACGGGGGCGGGAGCTCTTACAATGAGCAGTTCTTC. Amino acids: CASSYGGGSSYNEQFF.

The chain couples TRBV4-3 to TRBJ2-1; TRBD1 or TRBD2 may be the D gene (5 bases each). CDR1 and CDR2 from the germline V gene are LGHNA and YSLEER. Trimming left V 1 base short and J 8 bases short, with 12 bases between. The CDR3 is made up of 14 amino acids. DNA of the CDR3: TGCGCCAGCAGCCAAGTTCACGGGGACGATGAGCAGTTCTTC. This gives the protein CASSQVHGDDEQFF.

This clonotype was counted between two and nine times. The V and J genes are TRBV6-5 and TRBJ1-3; tentatively, D is TRBD1 (6 bases). The CDR3 sequence is 18 residues long. Between the trimmed V and J ends, which lost 0 bases and 4 bases, there was a span of 19 bases. Germline lookup yields CDR1 MNHEY and CDR2 SVGAGI. The CDR3 protein is CASSYSRRTEASGNTIYF. DNA of the CDR3: TGTGCCAGCAGTTACTCGAGGCGGACAGAGGCGTCCGGAAACACCATATATTTT.

The V call is TRBV28, the J call TRBJ1-2; 8 bases agree with TRBD1. Looked up from germline, CDR1 is MDHEN and CDR2 is SYDVKM. CDR3 length equals 14 residues. The ends lost 2 bases at V and 6 bases at J; junction bases unmatched: 5. This chain's CDR3 is CASSLQGALNGYTF. CDR3 nucleotide sequence: TGTGCCAGCAGTTTACAGGGGGCATTAAATGGCTACACCTTC.

In its sample, this clonotype was seen a few times. V gene TRBV20-1 combines with J gene TRBJ2-5, with TRBD2 matching 13 bases. V lost 2 bases to trimming and J lost 6 bases; unmatched junction nucleotides: 9. CDR3 length: 16 amino acids. The germline V gene encodes CDR1 DFQATT and CDR2 SNEGSKA (reference sequence). The chain's CDR3 is CSARTSGTSGKKTQYF. For the CDR3, the DNA is TGCAGTGCTAGAACTTCCGGGACTAGCGGGAAAAAGACCCAGTACTTC.

This chain links TRBV4-3 with TRBJ1-2, with 8 bases matching TRBD1. Germline V lookup: CDR1 LGHNA, CDR2 YSLEER. V shed 0 bases and J 2 bases; nucleotides not matched to a gene: 5. The CDR3 covers 16 residues. CDR3 nucleotide sequence: TGCGCCAGCAGCCAAGATTGGGACAGGAAGAACTATGGCTACACCTTC. It codes for CASSQDWDRKNYGYTF.

The DNA for the CDR3 is TGCGCCAGCAGCTCGGACACAAGCTACGAGCAGTACTTC. As protein: CASSSDTSYEQYF. The rearrangement links TRBV5-1 to TRBJ2-7, with D possibly being TRBD1 (5 bases). This CDR3 region has 13 residues. V lost 3 bases, J lost 3 bases, and 10 bases lay in between. Germline values: CDR1 SGHRS, CDR2 YFSETQ.

The chain joins TRBV7-9 to TRBJ2-7; D unresolved. The CDR3 has 13 amino acids. The germline V gene encodes CDR1 SEHNR and CDR2 FQNEAQ (reference sequence). Trimming took off 5 bases at V and 6 bases at J, with 14 bases between the two ends. This CDR3 reads CASSMAAGSEQYF. CDR3 nucleotides: TGTGCCAGCAGCATGGCTGCAGGCAGCGAGCAGTACTTC.

There are a few counts of this clonotype. Here the CDR3 DNA reads TGTGCCAGCAGCTTAAAGGGCTCTAGCGGGAGGAGTGGTAGGAATGAGCAGTTCTTC. Translated: CASSLKGSSGRSGRNEQFF. This sequence joins TRBV7-3 and TRBJ2-1; 11 nucleotides agree with TRBD2. This CDR3 contains 19 residues. The V and J ends lost 1 base and 7 bases, in that order; junction bases with no gene match: 15. Germline V CDR1 and CDR2: SGHTA, FQGTGA.

This clonotype was recorded a few times. The gene calls are TRBV30 and TRBJ2-3; 7 bases line up with TRBD2. V was clipped by 4 bases and J by 5 bases; unmatched bases: 6. The CDR3 runs to 13 residues. Germline CDR1 reads GTSNPN; CDR2 reads SVGIG (reference sequence). The CDR3 DNA is TGTGCCTGGAATTCAGGGAGGGAAGATACGCAGTATTTT. The encoded protein is CAWNSGREDTQYF.

Here the CDR3 reads CASSYSLRQGVSGNQPQHF. Here the CDR3 DNA reads TGTGCCAGCAGTTACTCCCTCAGACAGGGAGTTTCCGGCAATCAGCCCCAGCATTTT. This chain joins TRBV6-2 or TRBV6-3 and TRBJ1-5; 7 nucleotides line up with TRBD1. Germline-derived CDR1 and CDR2 are MNHEY and SVGEGT. After removal of 0 bases from V and 2 bases from J, the junction contained 13 bases not matched to a gene. The CDR3 has 19 amino acids.

Details on this clonotype: No conserved phenylalanine or tryptophan ends this CDR3, so it is likely a read error. The limits of the CDR3 on the DNA are not certain, so only TCRdb's listed CDR3 is given. The genes are TRBV27 and TRBJ1-6. Including both end residues, the CDR3 is 12 amino acids long. From germline, CDR1 is MNHEY and CDR2 SMNVEV (reference sequence). The CDR3 region is CASIAGGIPGWA.